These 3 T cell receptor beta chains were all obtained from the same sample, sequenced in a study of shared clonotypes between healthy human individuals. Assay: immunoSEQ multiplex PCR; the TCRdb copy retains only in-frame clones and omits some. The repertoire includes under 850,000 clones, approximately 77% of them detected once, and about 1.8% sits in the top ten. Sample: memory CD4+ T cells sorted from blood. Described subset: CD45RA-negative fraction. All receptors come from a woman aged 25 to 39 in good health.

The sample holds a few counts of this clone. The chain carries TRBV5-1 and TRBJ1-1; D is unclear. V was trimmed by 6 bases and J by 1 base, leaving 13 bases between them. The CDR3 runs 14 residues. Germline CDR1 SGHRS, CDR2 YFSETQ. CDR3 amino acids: CASKSGVENTEAFF. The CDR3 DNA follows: TGCGCCAGCAAAAGCGGCGTAGAGAACACTGAAGCTTTCTTT.

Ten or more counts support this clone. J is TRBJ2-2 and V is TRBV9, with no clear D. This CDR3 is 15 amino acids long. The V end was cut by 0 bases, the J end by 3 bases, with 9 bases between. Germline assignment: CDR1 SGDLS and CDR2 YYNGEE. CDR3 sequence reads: CASSVARLDTGELFF. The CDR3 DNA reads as TGTGCCAGCAGCGTAGCCAGGTTGGACACCGGGGAGCTGTTTTTT.

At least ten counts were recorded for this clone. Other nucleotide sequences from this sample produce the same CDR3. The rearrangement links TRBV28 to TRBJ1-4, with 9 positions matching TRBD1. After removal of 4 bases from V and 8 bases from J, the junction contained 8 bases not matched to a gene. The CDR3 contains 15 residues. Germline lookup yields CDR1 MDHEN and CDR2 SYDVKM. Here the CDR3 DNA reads TGTGCCAGCAGTTCCCCGGGACAGGGTCGCGAAAAACTGTTTTTT. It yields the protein CASSSPGQGREKLFF.